This T cell receptor (beta chain) appears in the sequencing data of a study of ipilimumab plus nivolumab after autologous stem cell transplantation. Checkpoint therapy with ipilimumab 1 mg/kg began 14 to 28 days after transplant. This table comes from immunoSEQ multiplex PCR, and its TCRdb copy is limited to in-frame clones, with some not included. The repertoire holds about 43,000 clones, around nine tenths seen once, with about 0.88% in the top ten. V was cut by 0 bases and J by 5 bases, with 17 bases left in between. The germline gives CDR1 SGHTA, CDR2 FQGNSA. The CDR3 consists of 16 residues. The sequencing used PBMCs, collected in a trial of ipilimumab plus nivolumab as post-transplant consolidation. The receptor was isolated from a male donor with multiple myeloma. The V call is TRBV7-2, the J call TRBJ2-7; D remains unclear. The CDR3 DNA reads TGTGCCAGCAGCTTAGCGGGCCCTGCTCGCCCCCACGAGCAGTACTTC. Protein product: CASSLAGPARPHEQYF.